This TCR beta chain appears in the sequencing data of a study of shared clonotypes between healthy human individuals. Study information: Per donor, three plates held CD4 naive cells, three held CD4 memory, two held CD8 naive and one held CD8 memory. Overall study findings and caveats: An expected dependence of interdonor clonotype sharing on sequencing depth was noted.

Per the original data handling: Filtering differed for immunoSEQ, which gave only junction sequences without quality scores. Assay: immunoSEQ multiplex PCR; the TCRdb copy retains only in-frame clones and omits some. D and trimming come from the DNA, and the V and J calls and clone size come from that table. This table has under 1,900,000 clones, less than 99% appearing once. Healthy HIV-negative adults without recent acute infections or vaccinations served as donors. Concerning this clone itself: Its target is not known.

The TCR sequence derives from a man aged 25 to 40 in good health. Sequencing was done on a sample of naive CD4+ T cells sorted from blood. This sample's subset: CD45RA+ positively selected.

CDR3 nucleotide sequence: TGTGCCAGCAGCTTAGGAGGGCCGAACACCGGGGAGCTGTTTTTT. As protein: CASSLGGPNTGELFF. The rearrangement uses TRBV7-6 and TRBJ2-2, with a tentative D call TRBD2 (5 bases). This CDR3 contains 15 residues. CDR1 and CDR2 (germline): SGHVS, FNYEAQ. V was shortened by 1 base and J by 0 bases, with 6 bases between the two germline ends.